What follows are 18 T cell receptor beta chains derived from one specimen sequenced in a study of CD8+ T cells in alopecia areata. Extracted RNA was reverse transcribed into cDNA, the sequencing template. Measured with immunoSEQ multiplex PCR; TCRdb has only the in-frame clones, and not every one. The sample has 150,000 to 200,000 clones, about 55% seen once. As to treatment: oral pan-JAK inhibitor, 5-10 mg twice daily. Source: CD8+ T cells sorted from blood, taken at week 24, from a patient treated with tofacitinib. Source of these receptors: a human donor with alopecia areata.

As to this clone: At one of its ends the junction is not consistent with the germline gene, which may arise from a read error. The chain couples TRBV2 to TRBJ2-4; 7 nucleotides line up with TRBD1. Germline V gene sequence: CDR1 SNHLY, CDR2 FYNNEI. This CDR3 region has 14 residues. The CDR3 sequence: CASRDTGAKSIQYF. The CDR3, as DNA: TGTGCCAGCAGAGATACAGGGGCTAAAAGCATTCAGTACTTC.

The genes are TRBV29-1 and TRBJ2-5; TRBD2 aligns across 8 bases. The CDR3 runs to 15 residues. V trimming: 3 bases; J trimming: 0 bases; junction bases outside the gene matches: 6. Germline-derived CDR1 and CDR2 are SQVTM and ANQGSEA. The DNA of the CDR3 is TGCAGCGTTGAGTTTAGCGGGGACCACCAAGAGACCCAGTACTTC. Protein product: CSVEFSGDHQETQYF. The entire variable domain, with the rest obtained from reference TRBV29-1 and TRBJ2-5, is as follows: SAVISQKPSRDICQRGTSLTIQCQVDSQVTMMFWYRQQPGQSLTLIATANQGSEATYESGFVIDKFPISRPNLTFSTLTVSNMSPEDSSIYLCSVEFSGDHQETQYFGPGTRLLVL.

This clone has only a few counts. Different DNA sequences within this sample yield the same CDR3. The V and J genes are TRBV29-1 and TRBJ1-2; D possibly corresponds to TRBD1 (5 bases). The V gene lost 5 bases and the J gene lost 2 bases, with 6 bases spanning the gap. This CDR3 has 11 amino acids. Per the germline V gene, CDR1 is SQVTM and CDR2 is ANQGSEA. DNA for the CDR3: TGCAGCGTTTCAGGGAACTATGGCTACACCTTC. Translated: CSVSGNYGYTF.

The chain is built from TRBV6-1 and TRBJ1-5; D might be TRBD1 (5 bases). The germline CDR1 and CDR2 sequences are MNHNS and SASEGT. V gave up 5 bases and J gave up 3 bases, with 17 bases separating them. The CDR3 is 16 residues long. The CDR3 here is CASSKGRDGANQPQHF. CDR3 sequence (DNA): TGTGCCAGCAGTAAAGGTAGGGACGGCGCCAATCAGCCCCAGCATTTT.

There are a few counts of this clone. The rearrangement uses TRBV29-1 and TRBJ1-5, with a weak D call TRBD1 (5 bases). The length of the CDR3 is 14 residues. The germline gives CDR1 SQVTM, CDR2 ANQGSEA. The ends were cut back, 0 bases at V and 7 bases at J, with 13 bases in the middle. The CDR3 DNA reads TGCAGCGTTGAAGAACCAGGGAGAGGGCAGCCCCAGCATTTT. The encoded protein is CSVEEPGRGQPQHF.

This sequence joins TRBV4-1 and TRBJ2-3, with 8 bases identical to TRBD2. CDR1 MGHRA and CDR2 YSYEKL come from the germline V gene. The CDR3 loop spans 15 amino acids. V was pared by 2 bases and J by 1 base, with 2 bases of the junction left unmatched. The CDR3 sequence: CASSQKAGGTDTQYF. The CDR3 DNA reads as TGCGCCAGCAGCCAAAAAGCGGGGGGCACAGATACGCAGTATTTT.

The chain is built from TRBV7-9 and TRBJ2-5; 10 bases line up with TRBD1. The CDR3 contains 15 residues. The V gene's germline CDR1 is SEHNR and CDR2 FQNEAQ (reference sequence). V lost 7 bases and J lost 7; bases outside the gene matches: 12. DNA for the CDR3: TGTGCCAGCACCCCCGGGGACAGGGGATTGGGGACCCAGTACTTC. Translation gives CASTPGDRGLGTQYF.

This sequence joins TRBV19 and TRBJ1-5, with unresolved D. CDR3 size: 15 residues. Trimming left V 3 bases short and J 0 bases short, with 9 bases between. Germline V gene data show CDR1 as LNHDA and CDR2 as SQIVND (reference sequence). CDR3 in amino acids: CASSIADYSNQPQHF. CDR3 nucleotide sequence: TGTGCCAGTAGTATTGCAGACTATAGCAATCAGCCCCAGCATTTT.

The chain is built from TRBV13 and TRBJ1-1; D is undetermined. V shed 2 bases and J shed 0 bases, with 7 bases lying between them. This CDR3 comprises 14 residues. Germline-derived CDR1 and CDR2 are PRHDT and FYEKMQ (reference sequence). The DNA of the CDR3 is TGTGCCAGCAGCTTATTGGGTTTGAACACTGAAGCTTTCTTT. Translating gives CASSLLGLNTEAFF.

This clone was seen a single time. The V call is TRBV5-1, the J call TRBJ2-2; possibly TRBD1 for D (5 bases). The V gene's germline CDR1 is SGHRS and CDR2 YFSETQ. Trimming removed 5 bases at V and 3 bases at J, with 11 bases between. The CDR3 extends over 14 amino acids. The CDR3 loop is CASRHRLDTGELFF. The CDR3, as DNA: TGCGCCAGCAGGCACAGGTTGGACACCGGGGAGCTGTTTTTT. Based on the CDR3 plus reference TRBV5-1 and TRBJ2-2, the full variable domain is KAGVTQTPRYLIKTRGQQVTLSCSPISGHRSVSWYQQTPGQGLQFLFEYFSETQRNKGNFPGRFSGRQFSNSRSEMNVSTLELGDSALYLCASRHRLDTGELFFGEGSRLTVL.

The chain uses TRBV27 and TRBJ1-6, with TRBD1 as a possible D gene (5 bases). Germline V gene lookup returns CDR1 MNHEY and CDR2 SMNVEV (reference sequence). The CDR3 is 16 amino acids. V lost 4 bases and J lost 3, with 13 bases in between. The CDR3 bases are TGTGCCAGCAGTTCCAAAGACAGCATCTATAATTCACCCCTCCACTTT. Its protein is CASSSKDSIYNSPLHF.

Here the CDR3 reads CAKGGRTPQETQYF. In DNA form, the CDR3 reads TGTGCCAAAGGGGGTAGGACGCCTCAAGAGACCCAGTACTTC. The chain has TRBV2 and TRBJ2-5; possible D gene TRBD1, 6 bases. V lost 10 bases and J lost 2, with 17 bases in between. The CDR3 is 14 residues long. The germline gives CDR1 SNHLY, CDR2 FYNNEI.

J is TRBJ2-3 and V is TRBV4-3, with a possible D match to TRBD2 (5 bases). Trimming removed 3 bases at V and 3 bases at J, with 13 bases between. Germline CDR1 LGHNA, CDR2 YSLEER. The CDR3 has 15 residues. This chain's CDR3 is CASSHDGLGTDTQYF. In DNA, the CDR3 is TGCGCCAGCAGCCACGACGGACTGGGGACAGATACGCAGTATTTT.

This chain joins TRBV29-1 and TRBJ1-1; possibly TRBD1 for D (5 bases). This CDR3 comprises 14 residues. Germline V CDR1 and CDR2: SQVTM, ANQGSEA. Deletions cut 6 bases from V and 4 bases from J, with 18 bases between. As DNA, the CDR3 is TGCAGCGTGGACCCGGGACGGATAACCACTGAAGCTTTCTTT. Protein: CSVDPGRITTEAFF. Supplemented by reference TRBV29-1 and TRBJ1-1, the full variable domain reads SAVISQKPSRDICQRGTSLTIQCQVDSQVTMMFWYRQQPGQSLTLIATANQGSEATYESGFVIDKFPISRPNLTFSTLTVSNMSPEDSSIYLCSVDPGRITTEAFFGQGTRLTVV.

The V gene is TRBV7-9, the J gene TRBJ1-1; 8 bases fit TRBD1. Germline CDR1 and CDR2: SEHNR and FQNEAQ (reference sequence). The CDR3 totals 13 residues. After removal of 5 bases from V and 7 bases from J, the junction contained 6 bases not matched to a gene. CDR3: CASSPTGVVEAFF. CDR3 bases: TGTGCCAGCAGCCCGACAGGGGTAGTTGAAGCTTTCTTT.

The gene calls are TRBV7-8 and TRBJ2-1; D is ambiguous. The CDR3 length is 11 residues. Looked up from germline, CDR1 is SGHVS and CDR2 is FQNEAQ. V lost 4 bases, J lost 12 bases, and 10 bases lay in between. CDR3 nucleotide sequence: TGTGCCAGCAGCTCCGCCAGGCTGCAGTTCTTC. Amino acid sequence: CASSSARLQFF.

Only a few counts were recorded for this clone. The genes are TRBV11-2 and TRBJ2-3; D is unresolved. This CDR3 is built from 13 residues. Deletions cut 3 bases from V and 0 bases from J, with 4 bases between. CDR1 and CDR2 (germline): SGHAT, FQNNGV. Here the CDR3 DNA reads TGTGCCAGCAGCTTGGACAGCACAGATACGCAGTATTTT. This translates into CASSLDSTDTQYF.

CDR3 sequence (DNA): TGTGCCAGCAGCGATGAGGGACAGGGAACAGGGGGCTACACCTTC. Protein: CASSDEGQGTGGYTF. This sequence joins TRBV13 and TRBJ1-2; 9 bases map to TRBD1. CDR1 and CDR2 (germline): PRHDT, FYEKMQ (reference sequence). The V and J ends lost 5 bases and 8 bases, in that order; junction bases with no gene match: 12. The CDR3 totals 15 residues. Using reference TRBV13 and TRBJ1-2 for the parts outside the CDR3, the full variable domain is AAGVIQSPRHLIKEKRETATLKCYPIPRHDTVYWYQQGPGQDPQFLISFYEKMQSDKGSIPDRFSAQQFSDYHSELNMSSLELGDSALYFCASSDEGQGTGGYTFGSGTRLTVV.